The rows below give T cell receptor beta chains drawn from one sample of a study of blood T cell repertoires in COVID-19. This table comes from immunoSEQ multiplex PCR, and its TCRdb copy is limited to in-frame clones, with some not included. The table lists tens of thousands of clones, 90% of them singletons. The sequenced sample was peripheral blood. These receptors were collected from a middle-aged woman with active COVID-19. CDR3s include the opening cysteine and the closing phenylalanine or tryptophan. A D gene is named only where the DNA matches it firmly. Size values are once, few and many counts, or a class for expanded clones, and some rows have none.

V gene	D gene	clone size	J gene	CDR3 protein	CDR3 DNA
TRBV5-1	TRBD1	once	TRBJ2-5	CASSTETGVETQYF	TGCGCCAGCAGCACGGAGACAGGGGTGGAGACCCAGTACTTC
TRBV19	.	few	TRBJ1-5	CASSGTGPDQPQHF	TGTGCCAGTAGTGGAACAGGGCCGGATCAGCCCCAGCATTTT
TRBV12-3/TRBV12-4	.	.	TRBJ2-7	CASSLKLYEQYF	TGTGCCAGCAGTTTAAAGCTCTACGAGCAGTACTTC
TRBV3-1/TRBV3-2	TRBD1	few	TRBJ1-1	CASSQTGVNEAFF	TGTGCCAGCAGCCAAACAGGGGTGAATGAAGCTTTCTTT
TRBV6-5	.	.	TRBJ2-3	CASSILGATDTQYF	TGTGCCAGCAGTATCCTTGGGGCCACAGATACGCAGTATTTT
TRBV5-1	TRBD1	.	TRBJ1-1	CASSRDSVNTEAFF	TGCGCCAGCAGCCGGGACAGCGTGAACACTGAAGCTTTCTTT
TRBV2	.	.	TRBJ1-1	CASSVNTEAFF	TGTGCCAGCTCAGTGAACACTGAAGCTTTCTTT
TRBV6-6	TRBD1	.	TRBJ1-1	CASRLTGGSEVTEAFF	TGTGCCAGCAGACTAACAGGGGGGTCTGAGGTCACTGAAGCTTTCTTT
TRBV9	.	.	TRBJ2-1	CASSVTPGLRRDEQFF	TGTGCCAGCAGCGTAACCCCGGGACTGCGGCGAGATGAGCAGTTCTTC
TRBV10-2	.	.	TRBJ2-1	CASSSTTSYNEQFF	TGCGCCAGCAGTTCCACAACCTCCTACAATGAGCAGTTCTTC
TRBV7-2	.	.	TRBJ1-1	CASSSWTERNTEAFF	TGTGCCAGCAGCTCCTGGACAGAGAGGAACACTGAAGCTTTCTTT
TRBV6-2/TRBV6-3	.	.	TRBJ2-1	CASSYQVVTQSSYNEQFF	TGTGCCAGCAGTTACCAGGTCGTAACCCAGAGCTCCTACAATGAGCAGTTCTTC
TRBV3-1/TRBV3-2	TRBD1	.	TRBJ2-3	CASRYTGATDTQYF	TGTGCCAGCAGATACACAGGGGCCACAGATACGCAGTATTTT
TRBV6-2/TRBV6-3	.	.	TRBJ2-4	CATSRRRVRDLAKNIQYF	TGTGCCACCAGCCGCAGGCGGGTTCGAGATCTAGCCAAAAACATTCAGTACTTC
TRBV10-3	.	.	TRBJ1-2	CAISIERGGRNYGYTF	TGTGCCATCAGCATTGAAAGGGGGGGGAGAAACTATGGCTACACCTTC
TRBV3-1/TRBV3-2	TRBD1	.	TRBJ1-5	CASSLGTDTPILNQPQHF	TGTGCCAGCAGCTTGGGGACAGATACTCCAATCCTCAATCAGCCCCAGCATTTT
TRBV19	.	.	TRBJ2-6	CASNPTGGGRANVLTF	TGTGCCAGCAACCCGACAGGCGGGGGTAGGGCCAACGTCCTGACTTTC
TRBV25-1	TRBD2	.	TRBJ2-3	CASSDGGGAPDTQYF	TGTGCCAGCAGTGACGGCGGGGGGGCCCCAGATACGCAGTATTTT
TRBV2	TRBD1	once	TRBJ1-5	CASNQNRGGNQPQHF	TGTGCCAGCAACCAAAACAGGGGAGGCAATCAGCCCCAGCATTTT
TRBV20-1	TRBD2	.	TRBJ2-5	CSASAPGLKGEETQYF	TGCAGTGCTAGTGCCCCGGGACTAAAGGGTGAAGAGACCCAGTACTTC
TRBV18	.	.	TRBJ2-3	CASSPPGHNTQYF	TGTGCCAGCTCACCACCGGGCCACAATACGCAGTATTTT
TRBV6-5	TRBD1	once	TRBJ1-1	CASSPRTGDPRRAFF	TGTGCCAGCAGTCCGAGGACAGGGGATCCTCGAAGAGCTTTCTTT
TRBV6-1	TRBD1	.	TRBJ1-1	CASSEGTGGVSEAFF	TGTGCCAGCAGTGAAGGAACAGGGGGGGTTTCTGAAGCTTTCTTT
TRBV2	TRBD1	.	TRBJ2-3	CASRFDRGGTDTQYF	TGTGCCAGCAGATTCGACAGGGGGGGGACAGATACGCAGTATTTT
TRBV5-6	.	.	TRBJ2-2	CASSLAMYSAGELFF	TGTGCCAGCAGCTTGGCGATGTACTCTGCCGGGGAGCTGTTTTTT
TRBV6-5	.	.	TRBJ1-1	CASIKGVEAFF	TGTGCCAGCATTAAGGGGGTCGAAGCTTTCTTT
TRBV7-2	.	.	TRBJ1-4	CASSPQVSNEKLFF	TGTGCCAGCAGCCCACAGGTCTCTAATGAAAAACTGTTTTTT
TRBV7-3	.	.	TRBJ2-7	CASSLNPGISYEQYF	TGTGCCAGCAGCTTAAACCCCGGGATCTCCTACGAGCAGTACTTC
TRBV5-1	.	.	TRBJ1-3	CASSLNPVGGNTIYF	TGCGCCAGCAGCTTGAATCCGGTGGGCGGAAACACCATATATTTT
TRBV11-3	.	once	TRBJ1-1	CASSLDLTTEAFF	TGTGCCAGCAGCTTAGATCTAACTACTGAAGCTTTCTTT
TRBV20-1	.	.	TRBJ2-7	CSASPDKDEQYF	TGCAGTGCTAGTCCTGACAAGGACGAGCAGTACTTC
TRBV19	TRBD2	.	TRBJ2-1	CASLGLAGTYNEQFF	TGTGCCAGTCTAGGACTAGCGGGGACCTACAATGAGCAGTTCTTC
TRBV27	TRBD1	.	TRBJ1-2	CASPGTEAPPLYGYTF	TGTGCCAGTCCCGGGACAGAGGCTCCTCCACTTTATGGCTACACCTTC
TRBV2	.	.	TRBJ2-1	CASSLTRHEQFF	TGTGCCAGCAGTCTGACTAGACATGAGCAGTTCTTC
TRBV27	.	.	TRBJ1-5	CASSGQYSNQPQHF	TGTGCCAGCAGTGGGCAGTATAGCAATCAGCCCCAGCATTTT
TRBV5-4	.	.	TRBJ1-1	CASHIGGGNTEAFF	TGTGCCAGCCACATAGGGGGGGGGAACACTGAAGCTTTCTTT
TRBV2	.	once	TRBJ2-7	CASSVNRQYEQYF	TGTGCCAGCAGTGTCAACAGGCAGTACGAGCAGTACTTC
TRBV20-1	.	.	TRBJ2-2	CSASSGTGELFF	TGCAGTGCTAGTTCGGGCACCGGGGAGCTGTTTTTT
TRBV11-2	.	.	TRBJ1-1	CASSPGDSRAFF	TGTGCCAGCAGCCCTGGGGACTCCCGAGCTTTCTTT
TRBV10-3	.	.	TRBJ2-6	CAISQRDTLSHLSGANVLTF	TGTGCCATCAGTCAGCGGGACACCCTGTCCCACCTCTCTGGGGCCAACGTCCTGACTTTC
TRBV29-1	.	.	TRBJ2-1	CSAKSGQAYNEQFF	TGCAGCGCAAAGTCAGGGCAGGCCTACAATGAGCAGTTCTTC
TRBV11-3	.	.	TRBJ2-3	CASSFRGWPGDTQYF	TGTGCCAGCAGCTTTCGAGGCTGGCCCGGAGATACGCAGTATTTT
TRBV9	.	.	TRBJ1-3	CASSPAGGNTIYF	TGTGCCAGCAGCCCGGCGGGGGGAAACACCATATATTTT
TRBV5-4	TRBD1	.	TRBJ1-2	CASREGAQDYGYTF	TGTGCCAGCAGAGAGGGGGCGCAGGACTATGGCTACACCTTC
TRBV15	.	.	TRBJ1-1	CATSRNREPGTEAFF	TGTGCCACCAGCAGGAACAGGGAGCCGGGCACTGAAGCTTTCTTT
TRBV27	.	once	TRBJ1-1	CASSPRWRANTEAFF	TGTGCCAGCAGTCCCCGGTGGAGGGCTAACACTGAAGCTTTCTTT
TRBV9	.	.	TRBJ2-6	CASSVTQGSGANVLTF	TGTGCCAGCAGCGTAACCCAGGGCTCTGGGGCCAACGTCCTGACTTTC
TRBV4-1	.	once	TRBJ2-2	CASRGRNTGELFF	TGCGCCAGCAGGGGGCGCAACACCGGGGAGCTGTTTTTT
TRBV10-3	.	.	TRBJ2-3	CAISDPGRGATDTQYF	TGTGCCATCAGTGACCCCGGACGGGGGGCTACAGATACGCAGTATTTT
TRBV4-2	.	.	TRBJ2-3	CASSQEPSGGRSDTQYF	TGTGCCAGCAGCCAAGAACCCTCCGGGGGTCGGTCAGATACGCAGTATTTT
TRBV19	.	.	TRBJ2-2	CASRKGGRGGELFF	TGTGCCAGTAGGAAAGGCGGGCGAGGCGGGGAGCTGTTTTTT